These 26 T cell receptor beta chains were sequenced from one sample in a study of T cells in Graves' hyperthyroidism and ophthalmopathy. There were TCR beta CDR3 regions amplified from RNA transcripts. TCR CDR3 underwent first-round RT-PCR with the HTBI primer set. TCRdb reprocessed the multiplex PCR reads via MiXCR and lists one record per CDR3 protein. The data show 700,000 or so distinct CDR3 sequences, approximately 16% seen once. Sequenced: blood. Receptor source: a man younger than 30 with Graves' hyperthyroidism.

This rearrangement joins TRBV12-3 or TRBV12-4 to TRBJ2-3; D call uncertain. CDR3 length: 12 residues. Trimming removed 4 bases from V and 9 bases from J, with 11 bases in between. CDR3 coding DNA: TGTGCCAGCAGTTCCCAACGAAAGACGCAGTATTTT. It codes for CASSSQRKTQYF.

The chain has TRBV10-3 and TRBJ1-6, with a tentative D call TRBD1 (5 bases). The germline CDR1 and CDR2 sequences are ENHRY and SYGVKD. The CDR3 has 16 residues. V gave up 1 base and J gave up 8 bases, with 15 bases separating them. As DNA, the CDR3 is TGTGCCATCAGTGAGTTATCATCGGGGGTCGATTCACCCCTCCACTTT. Its translation is CAISELSSGVDSPLHF.

The rearrangement links TRBV19 to TRBJ1-1; D unresolved. Germline CDR1 LNHDA, CDR2 SQIVND (reference sequence). This CDR3 has 15 residues. The V gene lost 3 bases and the J gene lost 4 bases, with 15 bases spanning the gap. The CDR3: CASSIGWRVGTEAFF. The DNA of the CDR3 is TGTGCCAGTAGTATCGGCTGGAGGGTCGGCACTGAAGCTTTCTTT. Full variable domain (rest looked up from reference TRBV19 and TRBJ1-1): DGGITQSPKYLFRKEGQNVTLSCEQNLNHDAMYWYRQDPGQGLRLIYYSQIVNDFQKGDIAEGYSVSREKKESFPLTVTSAQKNPTAFYLCASSIGWRVGTEAFFGQGTRLTVV.

This rearrangement joins TRBV11-1 to TRBJ2-2, with 10 bases identical to TRBD2. Per germline, CDR1 SGHAT and CDR2 FQDESV (reference sequence). CDR3 length: 18 amino acids. V shed 7 bases, J shed 0 bases, and the junction held 11 bases outside the gene matches. CDR3 nucleotides: TGTGCCAGCAATCCCGGACTAGCGGAGTCCGCGAACACCGGGGAGCTGTTTTTT. Translating gives CASNPGLAESANTGELFF.

This clonotype was observed a few times. The rearrangement uses TRBV4-1 and TRBJ1-1; D is unclear. V was trimmed by 4 bases and J by 6 bases, leaving 12 bases between them. CDR3 length: 13 residues. The germline V gene encodes CDR1 MGHRA and CDR2 YSYEKL. The CDR3 spells CASSRPESAEAFF. In DNA, the CDR3 is TGCGCCAGCAGCCGACCCGAGTCCGCTGAAGCTTTCTTT.

This clonotype was seen many times. This chain connects TRBV15 to TRBJ2-3; D ambiguous. Trimming stripped 1 base from V and 2 bases from J, with 4 bases between. The CDR3 length is 13 residues. Germline CDR1 LNHNV, CDR2 YYDKDF (reference sequence). CDR3 residues: CATSRAPTDTQYF. The CDR3 DNA is TGTGCCACCAGCAGAGCCCCCACAGATACGCAGTATTTT.

This clonotype came up many times. This chain connects TRBV30 to TRBJ2-7; 7 bases line up with TRBD1. Per germline, CDR1 GTSNPN and CDR2 SVGIG (reference sequence). The CDR3 totals 15 residues. The J segment lost 5 bases and the V segment lost 0 bases, leaving 10 bases of the junction unmatched. The CDR3 coding sequence is TGTGCCTGGAGTGTACGTGACAGGGCAAGCCACGAGCAGTACTTC. As protein: CAWSVRDRASHEQYF.

This clonotype has a handful of counts. This chain joins TRBV4-1 and TRBJ2-3; perhaps TRBD1 as D (6 bases). This CDR3 region has 15 residues. V lost 1 base and J lost 1, with 9 bases in between. Per the germline V gene, CDR1 is MGHRA and CDR2 is YSYEKL. The CDR3 reads CASSQVRTGTDTQYF. CDR3 DNA sequence: TGCGCCAGCAGCCAAGTTAGGACAGGCACAGATACGCAGTATTTT.

Many counts were recorded for this clonotype. This chain connects TRBV20-1 to TRBJ2-3; D possibly corresponds to TRBD2 (6 bases). Between the trimmed V and J ends, which lost 6 bases and 0 bases, there was a span of 10 bases. The CDR3 length is 13 residues. Germline CDR1 and CDR2: DFQATT and SNEGSKA (reference sequence). The CDR3 DNA reads as TGCAGTGCCCCTGCGGGAAGCACAGATACGCAGTATTTT. Translated: CSAPAGSTDTQYF.

The V call is TRBV7-2, the J call TRBJ1-6; a possible D gene is TRBD1 (6 bases). The V gene lost 1 base and the J gene lost 8 bases, with 6 bases spanning the gap. Per germline, CDR1 SGHTA and CDR2 FQGNSA. This CDR3 is built from 13 residues. The CDR3 is CASSLEGDSPLHF. For the CDR3, the DNA is TGTGCCAGCAGCTTAGAGGGGGATTCACCCCTCCACTTT.

This clonotype was seen ten or more times. The CDR3 nucleotides read TGTGCCAGCACCTCTTCGGCAGGGGAGTATGGCTACACCTTC. Protein: CASTSSAGEYGYTF. This chain uses TRBV6-1 with TRBJ1-2, with D maybe TRBD1 (6 bases). CDR3 length equals 14 residues. V lost 7 bases and J 5 bases, leaving 17 bases between the germline ends. Germline lookup yields CDR1 MNHNS and CDR2 SASEGT.

This clonotype was detected ten times or more. This chain uses TRBV19 with TRBJ2-7; the match to TRBD2 covers 9 bases. V gave up 3 bases and J gave up 2 bases; unmatched junction bases: 2. Germline V lookup: CDR1 LNHDA, CDR2 SQIVND (reference sequence). This CDR3 is 14 amino acids long. For the CDR3, the DNA is TGTGCCAGTAGTATCGCGGGAGGGCCCTACGAGCAGTACTTC. Amino acids: CASSIAGGPYEQYF.

This clonotype was counted only a few times. The CDR3 DNA reads TGCGCCAGCAGCTTGGGGCGGGGGTTCTCTTTCTACGAGCAGTACTTC. Its translation: CASSLGRGFSFYEQYF. The V call is TRBV5-1, the J call TRBJ2-7, with 7 bases aligning to TRBD2. V was pared by 0 bases and J by 3 bases, with 9 bases of the junction left unmatched. CDR3 length: 16 amino acids. Germline V gene data show CDR1 as SGHRS and CDR2 as YFSETQ.

Ten or more counts support this clonotype. The V gene is TRBV5-1, the J gene TRBJ2-7, with 12 bases aligning to TRBD2. V dropped 4 bases and J dropped 3; count of bases not matched to a gene: 8. Germline V CDR1 and CDR2: SGHRS, YFSETQ. CDR3 size: 16 residues. CDR3 DNA: TGCGCCAGCAGCCTCGGGACTAGCGGGTTGAGCTACGAGCAGTACTTC. Translated: CASSLGTSGLSYEQYF.

There are a few counts of this clonotype. The rearrangement links TRBV27 to TRBJ1-1; 7 nucleotides align to TRBD1. This CDR3 is 18 amino acids long. Germline V CDR1 and CDR2: MNHEY, SMNVEV (reference sequence). V lost 6 bases to trimming and J lost 2 bases; unmatched junction nucleotides: 18. CDR3 amino acids: CASSTLRGTTAYNTEAFF. CDR3 sequence (DNA): TGTGCCAGCAGCACTCTCAGGGGGACCACCGCATATAACACTGAAGCTTTCTTT.

In regard to this clonotype: This may come from a read error, since a much larger clone is one base off. The chain is built from TRBV6-9 and TRBJ1-1, with 9 bases identical to TRBD1. CDR1 and CDR2 (germline): MNHGY, SVAAGI. This CDR3 is built from 15 residues. The CDR3 sequence is CAGSYFTTGGTEAFF. CDR3 nucleotide sequence: TGTGCCGGCAGTTACTTTACGACAGGGGGCACTGAAGCTTTCTTT.

This clonotype was found many times. This chain uses TRBV6-1 with TRBJ2-7; TRBD1 agrees at 7 bases. Trimming removed 6 bases from V and 2 bases from J; junction bases left unmatched: 7. The CDR3 spans 14 residues. Germline V gene lookup returns CDR1 MNHNS and CDR2 SASEGT. CDR3 sequence: CASSLLGTAYEQYF. In DNA form, the CDR3 reads TGTGCCAGCAGCCTACTTGGGACAGCCTACGAGCAGTACTTC.

The chain employs TRBV24-1 and TRBJ1-1; D may be TRBD1 (6 bases). The germline V gene has CDR1 KGHDR and CDR2 SFDVKD. Trimming pared 3 bases from V and 9 bases from J, leaving 16 bases between. CDR3 length equals 14 residues. The CDR3 nucleotides read TGTGCCACCAGTGATCCCGGGACAAGCGCTCAAGCTTTCTTT. It yields the protein CATSDPGTSAQAFF.

This clonotype was counted at least ten times. The chain has TRBV3-1 and TRBJ2-7; no firm D call. V gave up 1 base and J gave up 4 bases, with 8 bases separating them. This CDR3 contains 13 residues. Germline lookup yields CDR1 LGHDT and CDR2 YNNKEL (reference sequence). DNA for the CDR3: TGTGCCAGCAGCCAAGCGGGCGGTTACGAGCAGTACTTC. Protein product: CASSQAGGYEQYF.

This clonotype was detected a few times. The gene calls are TRBV7-3 and TRBJ1-4; D is undetermined. Trimming removed 1 base from V and 3 bases from J, with 15 bases in between. This CDR3 region has 17 residues. The germline gives CDR1 SGHTA, CDR2 FQGTGA. The CDR3 is CASSLSGRWTSNEKLFF. The CDR3 nucleotides are TGTGCCAGCAGCTTAAGTGGCCGGTGGACTTCTAATGAAAAACTGTTTTTT.

In this sample, this clonotype turned up a few times. The V gene is TRBV30, the J gene TRBJ2-1, with 15 positions matching TRBD2. V lost 7 bases, J lost 8 bases, and 9 bases stayed unmatched. This CDR3 comprises 15 residues. Germline CDR1 and CDR2: GTSNPN and SVGIG (reference sequence). Written as DNA, the CDR3 is TGTGCCTCCTCCGGACTAGCGGGAGGGGGCTATGAGCAGTTCTTC. Its translation: CASSGLAGGGYEQFF.

As regards this clonotype: A much larger clone differs by one base, so this may be a read error. V is TRBV5-1 and J is TRBJ1-1; D is perhaps TRBD1 (6 bases). Trimming stripped 1 base from V and 4 bases from J, with 14 bases between. Germline V gives CDR1 SGHRS, CDR2 YFSETQ. The CDR3 contains 15 residues. CDR3 sequence: CASSLLGGKGTEAFF. The CDR3 DNA reads TGCGCCAGCAGCTTGCTGGGGGGCAAGGGCACTGAAGCTTTCTTT.

V gene TRBV4-2 combines with J gene TRBJ1-6, with a tentative D call TRBD1 (6 bases). The CDR3 length is 17 residues. Per germline, CDR1 LGHNA and CDR2 YNFKEQ. V gave up 6 bases and J gave up 9 bases, with 24 bases separating them. CDR3 sequence: CASSRDANRESRSPLHF. As DNA, the CDR3 is TGTGCCAGCAGTCGCGATGCCAACAGGGAAAGCCGTTCACCCCTCCACTTT.

V usage is TRBV28 and J usage is TRBJ1-5; D gene ambiguous. V gave up 6 bases and J gave up 7 bases, with 13 bases separating them. This CDR3 region has 13 residues. Germline CDR1 is MDHEN and CDR2 is SYDVKM. CDR3 in amino acids: CASSLGMRQPQHF. Written as DNA, the CDR3 is TGTGCCAGCAGCCTAGGGATGAGGCAGCCCCAGCATTTT.

This chain connects TRBV4-2 to TRBJ2-7; maybe TRBD2 (6 bases). CDR1 LGHNA and CDR2 YNFKEQ come from the germline V gene. This CDR3 comprises 16 residues. Trimming removed 6 bases at V and 6 bases at J, with 24 bases between. The CDR3 DNA sequence: TGTGCCAGCAGTCGGGACTCACGTTCCGTACCGGTCGAGCAGTACTTC. Translation gives CASSRDSRSVPVEQYF.

In its sample, this clonotype was seen a few times. This chain joins TRBV14 and TRBJ2-1, with 12 bases lining up with TRBD2. The V segment lost 1 base and the J segment 0 bases; nucleotides outside the gene matches: 10. Germline CDR1 reads SGHDN; CDR2 reads FVKESK. The CDR3 is 20 residues long. The CDR3 region is CASSQGRRTSGISSYNEQFF. In DNA form, the CDR3 reads TGTGCCAGCAGCCAAGGGCGCCGGACTAGCGGGATTAGCTCCTACAATGAGCAGTTCTTC. Filled out from reference TRBV14 and TRBJ2-1, the complete variable domain reads EAGVTQFPSHSVIEKGQTVTLRCDPISGHDNLYWYRRVMGKEIKFLLHFVKESKQDESGMPNNRFLAERTGGTYSTLKVQPAELEDSGVYFCASSQGRRTSGISSYNEQFFGPGTRLTVL.